A single sample is the source of the 3 T cell receptor beta chains below, sequenced in a study of blood T cell repertoires in COVID-19. Clones were sequenced by immunoSEQ multiplex PCR, and TCRdb holds only the in-frame ones, with some missing. The data show 25,000 to 30,000 clones, 85% to 90% seen once. The sequenced sample was peripheral blood. The receptors originated from a human donor in a cohort sampled during active COVID-19.

The rearrangement joins TRBV5-1 to TRBJ1-3; weak D call: TRBD1 (6 bases). Germline V gene lookup returns CDR1 SGHRS and CDR2 YFSETQ. The V and J ends lost 0 bases and 4 bases respectively, with 17 bases between them. CDR3 length equals 17 residues. As DNA, the CDR3 is TGCGCCAGCAGCTTGGTGCCCTGGCAGGGGTCGGGAAACACCATATATTTT. It translates to CASSLVPWQGSGNTIYF.

The CDR3 nucleotides are TGTGCCAGCAGTGAACAGGGTGTCAATTCACCCCTCCACTTT. This translates into CASSEQGVNSPLHF. The V and J genes are TRBV2 and TRBJ1-6, with D possibly TRBD1 on 5 matching bases. Trimming pared 2 bases from V and 7 bases from J, leaving 9 bases between. CDR1 and CDR2 (germline): SNHLY, FYNNEI. The CDR3 sequence is 14 residues long.

CDR3 bases: TGCGCCAGCAGCTTGGCAGCGGGGGGGAGTGAGCAGTTCTTC. This translates into CASSLAAGGSEQFF. This chain uses TRBV5-1 with TRBJ2-1; TRBD2 matches at 10 bases. The V segment lost 0 bases and the J segment 9 bases; nucleotides outside the gene matches: 3. The germline CDR1 and CDR2 sequences are SGHRS and YFSETQ. This CDR3 is 14 amino acids long.